Sequencing of this T cell receptor beta chain was carried out in a study of Graves' ophthalmopathy and Graves' hyperthyroidism. Study as a whole: Researchers classed hyperthyroidism as stable given no ophthalmopathy within 18 months of follow-up.

A note on this clonotype: What it recognizes is unknown.

Pregnancy or lactation, uncontrolled infections and other autoimmune diseases were grounds for excluding patients. The V and J ends lost 5 bases and 4 bases respectively, with 10 bases between them. The CDR3 runs to 12 residues. Germline CDR1 is DFQATT and CDR2 is SNEGSKA (reference sequence). TCR beta CDR3 amplification used RNA transcripts. After a first-round RT-PCR with HTBI primers, a second-round multiplex PCR was run. Each CDR3 protein is one row after TCRdb ran MiXCR on the multiplex PCR reads. The table lists about 550,000 distinct CDR3 sequences, under 40% of them singletons. Overall study findings and caveats: Ophthalmopathy and stable hyperthyroidism were discriminated by a 13-signature model, with approximately 89% sensitivity and 81.08% specificity. With 60% to 71% sensitivity and roughly 72% specificity, the model predicted ophthalmopathy progression.

The rearrangement joins TRBV20-1 to TRBJ2-3; tentative D call: TRBD2 (5 bases). Sequencing used peripheral blood or thyroid tissue (not recorded which). The sequence was obtained from an adult man with Graves' hyperthyroidism. The CDR3 protein is CSAGNGADTQYF. The CDR3 coding sequence is TGCAGTGCTGGGAACGGGGCAGATACGCAGTATTTT.